Listed below are T cell receptor beta chains from one sample, sequenced in a study of cytomegalovirus exposure and HLA in healthy donors. The table came from immunoSEQ multiplex PCR; TCRdb's copy has only in-frame clones and leaves some out. This table holds 150,000 to 200,000 clones. Sequenced material: PBMCs. The receptors come from a man aged 30-40 years in good health and CMV-seronegative. CDR3s include the opening cysteine and the closing phenylalanine or tryptophan. Each record gives: J gene, V gene, D gene, CDR3 DNA, CDR3 protein. A D gene is named only where the DNA matches it firmly.

>TRBJ1-5|TRBV5-1|-
TGCGCCAGCAGTCCCAGGGGCGATCAGCCCCAGCATTTT
CASSPRGDQPQHF
>TRBJ2-2|TRBV11-3|-
TGTGCCAGCAGCCCTCTCGCGGTGGTACAGGGTAGCACCGGGGAGCTGTTTTTT
CASSPLAVVQGSTGELFF
>TRBJ1-1|TRBV18|-
TGTGCCAGCTCACCCTCGACAGGGAACACTGAAGCTTTCTTT
CASSPSTGNTEAFF
>TRBJ2-7|TRBV14|TRBD1
TGTGCCAGCAGCCGGACAGGGTCGACCGCAAGCTACGAGCAGTACTTC
CASSRTGSTASYEQYF
>TRBJ2-3|TRBV25-1|TRBD2
TGTGCCAGCAGTGAGTTGGCGGGAGGGCCACCGAGGCAGTATTTT
CASSELAGGPPRQYF
>TRBJ1-1|TRBV4-3|-
TGCGCCAGCAGCCAAGGAGCAGGGCTGGGAGCTTTCTTT
CASSQGAGLGAFF
>TRBJ2-5|TRBV4-2|TRBD1
TGTGCCAGCAGCCAAGTCCGGACAGGGCTCCCCGAGACCCAGTACTTC
CASSQVRTGLPETQYF
>TRBJ1-4|TRBV5-1|-
TGCGCCAGCAGCTTGAGAACAGATAATGAAAAACTGTTTTTT
CASSLRTDNEKLFF
>TRBJ1-2|TRBV5-1|-
TGCGCCAGCAGCTTGGGTGTGGGTGCGGAGGATGGCTACACCTTC
CASSLGVGAEDGYTF
>TRBJ2-4|TRBV2|-
TGTGCCAGCAGTGCGGGACTTAGCCCGTACTTC
CASSAGLSPYF
>TRBJ1-4|TRBV7-2|TRBD1
TGTGCCAGCAGCTTGAGACAGGGGAATGAAAAACTGTTTTTT
CASSLRQGNEKLFF
>TRBJ2-2|TRBV19|TRBD1
TGTGCCAGTAGTATGTTTGGACAGGGGAACACCGGGGAGCTGTTTTTT
CASSMFGQGNTGELFF
>TRBJ2-7|TRBV7-9|TRBD2
TGTGCCAGCAGCCCTAAAGCGGGAGGCCCGGACTACGAGCAGTACTTC
CASSPKAGGPDYEQYF
>TRBJ1-1|TRBV14|TRBD1
TGTGCCAGCAGCCAGGTCGACAGGGGGGTAACTGAAGCTTTCTTT
CASSQVDRGVTEAFF
>TRBJ2-2|TRBV12-5|TRBD1
TGTGCTAGTGGTTCCGGACAGGGGAGTAACACCGGGGAGCTGTTTTTT
CASGSGQGSNTGELFF
>TRBJ1-4|TRBV25-1|TRBD1
TGTGCCAGCAGTAAATTGACAGGGTCTAATGAAAAACTGTTTTTT
CASSKLTGSNEKLFF
>TRBJ2-1|TRBV10-2|TRBD2
TGCGCCACCCGCCGGACTAGCGACTACAATGAGCAGTTCTTC
CATRRTSDYNEQFF
>TRBJ2-7|TRBV5-1|TRBD2
TGCGCCAGCAGCCGGTCCTATGAGACTAGCGGGACCTACGAGCAGTACTTC
CASSRSYETSGTYEQYF
>TRBJ2-2|TRBV12-5|-
TGTGCTAGTGGAATAAACGGGGAGCTGTTTTTT
CASGINGELFF
>TRBJ2-1|TRBV7-9|TRBD2
TGTGCCAGCAGCCCCCCATGGCGGGAGGGCCTCCATGAGCAGTTCTTC
CASSPPWREGLHEQFF
>TRBJ2-3|TRBV5-1|TRBD2
TGCGCCAGCAGCTTGATAACTGGCGGGAGTAGCGCAGATACGCAGTATTTT
CASSLITGGSSADTQYF
>TRBJ2-7|TRBV11-2|-
TGTGCCAGCAGCCTCTACGAGCAGTACTTC
CASSLYEQYF
>TRBJ2-5|TRBV4-2|-
TGTGCCAGCAGCCAAGAGCGGTTCCAAGAGACCCAGTACTTC
CASSQERFQETQYF
>TRBJ2-7|TRBV6-5|-
TGTGCCAGCAGTTACGGCAGGCGCTCCTACGAGCAGTACTTC
CASSYGRRSYEQYF
>TRBJ2-1|TRBV7-6|TRBD2
TGTGCCAGCAGCTCCCGACTAGCCTCCTACAATGAGCAGTTCTTC
CASSSRLASYNEQFF
>TRBJ1-2|TRBV28|TRBD1
TGTGCCCTACAGGGGCGAGGCATAGCTAACTATGGCTACACCTTC
CALQGRGIANYGYTF
>TRBJ2-2|TRBV9|-
TGTGCCAGCAGCGTAGGGGGCTCGAACACCGGGGAGCTGTTTTTT
CASSVGGSNTGELFF